A single T cell receptor beta chain is shown here with its context. This record comes from a study of OX40 agonist ivuxolimab in advanced cancers. The table came from immunoSEQ multiplex PCR; TCRdb's copy has only in-frame clones and leaves some out. Of 55,000 to 80,000 clones listed, around 86% were seen once; the top ten hold around 2.1%. The CDR3 loop spans 14 amino acids. In germline, CDR1 is MNHNS, CDR2 SASEGT. V was shortened by 1 base and J by 0 bases, with 3 bases between the two germline ends. The receptor was derived from an adult with an advanced solid tumor such as melanoma, head and neck, liver or kidney cancer. This material consisted of CD4+ or CD8+ T cells sorted from blood, taken in a trial of the OX40 agonist ivuxolimab. The chain recombines TRBV6-1 with TRBJ2-2; no definite D call. This CDR3 is CASSEEPNTGELFF. The DNA of the CDR3 is TGTGCCAGCAGTGAAGAACCGAACACCGGGGAGCTGTTTTTT.